This is a list of T cell receptor beta chains from one sample in a study of blood T cell repertoires in COVID-19. Assay: immunoSEQ multiplex PCR; the TCRdb copy retains only in-frame clones and omits some. This table holds about 200,000 clones, around 80% found once. Sequencing input: peripheral blood. The receptors stem from a woman at least 80 years old with acute or convalescent COVID-19. Each CDR3 is given with its conserved first and last residue. The D gene is left open where the match is weak. Rows give clone size only sometimes, using once, few, many, or a class for an expanded clone.

CASSLLGGQNYGYTF TGTGCCAGTAGCCTATTGGGGGGACAGAACTATGGCTACACCTTC TRBJ1-2 TRBD1 - TRBV19
CASSSAGTSSYTDTQYF TGTGCCAGCAGTTCAGCGGGGACTAGCAGTTACACAGATACGCAGTATTTT TRBJ2-3 TRBD2 - TRBV27
CASSQRSGGSNEQFF TGCGCCAGCAGCCAAAGGAGCGGGGGGTCCAATGAGCAGTTCTTC TRBJ2-1 TRBD2 - TRBV4-1
CASSLDSDNEKLFF TGTGCCAGCAGCCTTGACAGTGATAATGAAAAACTGTTTTTT TRBJ1-4 - - TRBV3-1/TRBV3-2
CASSIIRDRSTDTQYF TGTGCCAGTAGTATAATAAGGGACAGGAGCACAGATACGCAGTATTTT TRBJ2-3 TRBD1 - TRBV19
CSARLQGISPDTQYF TGCAGCGCTCGATTACAGGGGATCTCTCCAGATACGCAGTATTTT TRBJ2-3 TRBD1 - TRBV29-1
CASSPHGNSYEQYF TGTGCCAGCAGCCCTCACGGGAACTCCTACGAGCAGTACTTC TRBJ2-7 - - TRBV3-1/TRBV3-2
CASSLGQGNNSPLHF TGCGCCAGCAGCTTGGGACAGGGGAACAATTCACCCCTCCACTTT TRBJ1-6 TRBD1 - TRBV5-1
CASSLQETQYF TGTGCCAGCAGCCTTCAAGAGACCCAGTACTTC TRBJ2-5 - - TRBV7-2
CASNGDNQPQHF TGTGCCAGCAACGGGGACAATCAGCCCCAGCATTTT TRBJ1-5 - - TRBV2
CASSQGNSGGTDTQYF TGTGCCAGCAGCCAAGGGAATAGCGGGGGCACAGATACGCAGTATTTT TRBJ2-3 TRBD2 - TRBV9
CASSRATGGDEKLFF TGTGCCAGCAGCCGGGCGACAGGGGGCGATGAAAAACTGTTTTTT TRBJ1-4 TRBD1 - TRBV5-4
CATSRGGQGVSTNEKLFF TGTGCCACCAGCAGAGGGGGACAGGGGGTCTCAACTAATGAAAAACTGTTTTTT TRBJ1-4 TRBD1 - TRBV15
CASKTGVSGNTIYF TGTGCCAGCAAGACAGGCGTCTCTGGAAACACCATATATTTT TRBJ1-3 - - TRBV27
CASSSTSGPYNEQFF TGTGCCAGCAGCTCGACTAGCGGTCCATACAATGAGCAGTTCTTC TRBJ2-1 TRBD2 many TRBV7-2
CASSQQTGGTEAFF TGTGCCAGCAGCCAACAGACAGGGGGCACTGAAGCTTTCTTT TRBJ1-1 TRBD1 - TRBV3-1/TRBV3-2